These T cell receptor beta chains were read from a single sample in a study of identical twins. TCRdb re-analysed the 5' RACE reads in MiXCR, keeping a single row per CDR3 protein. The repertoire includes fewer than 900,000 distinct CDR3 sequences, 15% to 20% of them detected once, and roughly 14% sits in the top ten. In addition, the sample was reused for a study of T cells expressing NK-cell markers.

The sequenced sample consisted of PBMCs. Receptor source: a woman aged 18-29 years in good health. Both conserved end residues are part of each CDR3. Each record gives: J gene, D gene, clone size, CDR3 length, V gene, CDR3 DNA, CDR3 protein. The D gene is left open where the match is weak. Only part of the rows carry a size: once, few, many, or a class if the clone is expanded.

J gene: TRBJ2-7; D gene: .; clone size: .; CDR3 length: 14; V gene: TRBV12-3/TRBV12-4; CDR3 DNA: TGTGCCAGCAGTAGCCAGACAGGAGCCTACGAGCAGTACTTC; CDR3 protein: CASSSQTGAYEQYF
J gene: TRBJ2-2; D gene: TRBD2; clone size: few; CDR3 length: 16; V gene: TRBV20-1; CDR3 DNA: TGCAGTGCGGGCCCCCCTAGCGGGAGATGGACCGGGGAGCTGTTTTTT; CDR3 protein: CSAGPPSGRWTGELFF
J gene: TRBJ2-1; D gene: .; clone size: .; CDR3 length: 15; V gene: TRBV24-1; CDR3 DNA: TGTGCCACCAGTGATCCAACGGGACCAGACAATGAGCAGTTCTTC; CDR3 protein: CATSDPTGPDNEQFF
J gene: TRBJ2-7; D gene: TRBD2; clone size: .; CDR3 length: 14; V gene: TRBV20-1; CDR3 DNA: TGCAGTGCTAGAGATAGAGCGGGAGCCTACGAGCAGTACTTC; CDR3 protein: CSARDRAGAYEQYF
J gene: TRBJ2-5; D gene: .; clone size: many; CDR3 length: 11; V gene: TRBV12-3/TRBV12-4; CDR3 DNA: TGTGCCAGCAGTTTTGGGGGGACCCAGTACTTC; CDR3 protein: CASSFGGTQYF
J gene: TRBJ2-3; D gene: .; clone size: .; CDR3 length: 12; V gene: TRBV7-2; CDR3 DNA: TGTGCCAGCAGCTCCTGGCCCGATACGCAGTATTTT; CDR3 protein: CASSSWPDTQYF
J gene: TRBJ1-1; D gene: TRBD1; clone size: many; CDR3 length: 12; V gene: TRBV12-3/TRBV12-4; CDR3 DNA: TGTGCCTGCGGACAGGGTCGGTCTGAAGCTTTCTTT; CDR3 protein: CACGQGRSEAFF
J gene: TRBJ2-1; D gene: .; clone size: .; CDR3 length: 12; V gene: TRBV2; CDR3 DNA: TGTGCCAGCACGCCGGACAGCAATGAGCAGTTCTTC; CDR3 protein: CASTPDSNEQFF
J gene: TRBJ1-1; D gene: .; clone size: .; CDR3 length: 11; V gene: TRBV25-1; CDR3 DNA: TGTGCCAGCAGTGCCAGGACTGAAGCTTTCTTT; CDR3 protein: CASSARTEAFF
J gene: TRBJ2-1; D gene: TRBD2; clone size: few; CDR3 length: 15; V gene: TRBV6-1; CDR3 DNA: TGTGCCAGCAGCGACCAACTAGCGGGGGCCAATGAGCAGTTCTTC; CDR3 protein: CASSDQLAGANEQFF
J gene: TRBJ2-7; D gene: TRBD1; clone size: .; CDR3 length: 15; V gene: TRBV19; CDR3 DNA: TGTGCCAGTAGTACACGGCCGGACAGGAACTACGAGCAGTACTTC; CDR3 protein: CASSTRPDRNYEQYF
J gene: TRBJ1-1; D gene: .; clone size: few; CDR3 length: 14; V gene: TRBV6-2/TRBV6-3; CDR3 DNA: TGTGCCAGCAGTCATCAGGCTCTTGGGGCTGAAGCTTTCTTT; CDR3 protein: CASSHQALGAEAFF
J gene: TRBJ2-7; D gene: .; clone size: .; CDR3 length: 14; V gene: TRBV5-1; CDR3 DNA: TGCGCCAGCAGCCCTGGCTGGGGAGGCTACGAGCAGTACTTC; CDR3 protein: CASSPGWGGYEQYF
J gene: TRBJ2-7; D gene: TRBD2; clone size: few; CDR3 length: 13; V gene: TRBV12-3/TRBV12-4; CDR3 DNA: TGTGCCAGCAGTAGCGGGAGGAGGTACGAGCAGTACTTC; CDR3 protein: CASSSGRRYEQYF
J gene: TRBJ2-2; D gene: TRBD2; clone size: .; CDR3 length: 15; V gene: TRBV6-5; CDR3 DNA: TGTGCCAGCAGTTATCGGACTAGCGAAACGGGGGAGCTGTTTTTT; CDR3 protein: CASSYRTSETGELFF
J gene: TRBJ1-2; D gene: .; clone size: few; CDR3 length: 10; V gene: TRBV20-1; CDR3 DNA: TGCAGTGCTAGGGCCCTCCTGCACACCTTC; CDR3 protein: CSARALLHTF
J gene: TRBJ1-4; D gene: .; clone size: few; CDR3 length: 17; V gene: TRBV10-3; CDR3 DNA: TGTGCCATCAGTGAGTCGAAGGCGCAGATAACTAATGAAAAACTGTTTTTT; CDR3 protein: CAISESKAQITNEKLFF
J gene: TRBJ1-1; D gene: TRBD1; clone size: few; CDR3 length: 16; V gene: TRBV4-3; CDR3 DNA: TGCGCCAGCAGCCAAGATTGGACAGGGAGGAACACTGAAGCTTTCTTT; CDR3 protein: CASSQDWTGRNTEAFF
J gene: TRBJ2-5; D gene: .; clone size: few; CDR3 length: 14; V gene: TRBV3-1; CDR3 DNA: TGTGCCAGCAGCCAAGTTGCAGGCCAAGAGACCCAGTACTTC; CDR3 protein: CASSQVAGQETQYF
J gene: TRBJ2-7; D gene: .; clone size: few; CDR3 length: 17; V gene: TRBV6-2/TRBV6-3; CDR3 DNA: TGTGCCAGCAGTTACCCCTCGAGTAGGAGGGGCTCCTACGAGCAGTACTTC; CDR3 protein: CASSYPSSRRGSYEQYF
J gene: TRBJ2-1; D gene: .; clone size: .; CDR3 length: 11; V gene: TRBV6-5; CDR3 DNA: TGTGCCAGCAGTTCTATGGGGGAGCAGTTCTTC; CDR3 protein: CASSSMGEQFF
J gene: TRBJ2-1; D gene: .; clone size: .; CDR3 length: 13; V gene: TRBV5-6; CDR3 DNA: TGTGCCAGCAGCAAGGGACTGATCAATGAGCAGTTCTTC; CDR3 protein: CASSKGLINEQFF
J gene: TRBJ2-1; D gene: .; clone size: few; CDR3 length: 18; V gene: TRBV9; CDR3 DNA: TGTGCCAGCAGCGTAGGGGTTGGGACGGAGGCCTCCTACAATGAGCAGTTCTTC; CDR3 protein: CASSVGVGTEASYNEQFF
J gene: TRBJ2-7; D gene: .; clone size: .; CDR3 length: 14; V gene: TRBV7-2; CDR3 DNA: TGTGCCAGCAGCTTAGCGGCAAATCCCTACGAGCAGTACTTC; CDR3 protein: CASSLAANPYEQYF
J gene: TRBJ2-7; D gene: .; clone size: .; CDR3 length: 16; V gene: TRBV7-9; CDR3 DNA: TGTGCCAGCAGCTTAGCGGGGACTTGGGGACAAGACGAGCAGTACTTC; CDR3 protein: CASSLAGTWGQDEQYF
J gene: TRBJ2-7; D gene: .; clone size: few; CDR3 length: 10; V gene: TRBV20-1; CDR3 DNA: TGCAGTGCCCCCTTGGGGAAGCAGTACTTC; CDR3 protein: CSAPLGKQYF
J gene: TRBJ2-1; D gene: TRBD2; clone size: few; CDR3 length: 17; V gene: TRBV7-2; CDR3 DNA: TGTGCCAGCAGCTTAGCGGGTAGGACTAGCGGCTACAATGAGCAGTTCTTC; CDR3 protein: CASSLAGRTSGYNEQFF
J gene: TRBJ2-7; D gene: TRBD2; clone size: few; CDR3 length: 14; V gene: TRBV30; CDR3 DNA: TGTGCCTGCGGTCGACTAGCGGGAGGGCGAGAGCAGTACTTC; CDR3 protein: CACGRLAGGREQYF
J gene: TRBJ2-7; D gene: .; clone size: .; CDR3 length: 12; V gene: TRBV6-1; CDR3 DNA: TGTGCCACCCACGCGAGTACCTACGAGCAGTACTTC; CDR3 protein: CATHASTYEQYF
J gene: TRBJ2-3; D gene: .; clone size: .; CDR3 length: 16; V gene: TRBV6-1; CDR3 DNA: TGTGCCAGCGGGGCCGCTCTGAGGGGGAGCACAGATACGCAGTATTTT; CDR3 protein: CASGAALRGSTDTQYF
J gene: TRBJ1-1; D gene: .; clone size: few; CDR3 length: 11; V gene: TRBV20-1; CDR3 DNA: TGCAGTGCTAGAGATCAGAGTGGAGCTTTCTTT; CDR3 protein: CSARDQSGAFF
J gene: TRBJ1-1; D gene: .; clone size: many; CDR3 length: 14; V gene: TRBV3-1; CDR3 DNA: TGTGCCAGCAGCCAAGATTGGGGGAACACTGAAGCTTTCTTT; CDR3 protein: CASSQDWGNTEAFF
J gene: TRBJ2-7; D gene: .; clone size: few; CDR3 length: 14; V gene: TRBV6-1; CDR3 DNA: TGTGCCAGCAGTCCTAACTATAGCTCCTACGAGCAGTACTTC; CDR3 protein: CASSPNYSSYEQYF
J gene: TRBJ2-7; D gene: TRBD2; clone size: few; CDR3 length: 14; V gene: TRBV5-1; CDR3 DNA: TGCGCCAGCAGCTTGGCCGGAGCGGGGGGCGGGCAGTACTTC; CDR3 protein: CASSLAGAGGGQYF
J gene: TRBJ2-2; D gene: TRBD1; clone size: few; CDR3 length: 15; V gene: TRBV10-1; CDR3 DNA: TGCGCCAGCAGCCCAGGGGGAAGATCTGTCGGGGAGCTGTTTTTT; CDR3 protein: CASSPGGRSVGELFF
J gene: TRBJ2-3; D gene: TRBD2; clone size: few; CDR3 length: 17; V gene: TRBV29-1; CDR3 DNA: TGCAGCGTTGAACGGTGGGGGACTAGCGGGACCACAGATACGCAGTATTTT; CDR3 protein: CSVERWGTSGTTDTQYF
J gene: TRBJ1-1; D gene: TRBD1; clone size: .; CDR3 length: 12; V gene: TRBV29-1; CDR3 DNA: TGCAGCGTCTTCGAGGGGGCTACTGAAGCTTTCTTT; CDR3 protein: CSVFEGATEAFF
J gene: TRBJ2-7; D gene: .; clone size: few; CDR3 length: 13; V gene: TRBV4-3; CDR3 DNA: TGCGCCAGCAGCCAAGTATTTGGGTACGAGCAGTACTTC; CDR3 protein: CASSQVFGYEQYF
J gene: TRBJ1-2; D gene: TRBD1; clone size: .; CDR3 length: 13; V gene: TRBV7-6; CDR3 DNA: TGTGCCAGCAGCGACCGGACAGGGTTTGGCTACACCTTC; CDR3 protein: CASSDRTGFGYTF
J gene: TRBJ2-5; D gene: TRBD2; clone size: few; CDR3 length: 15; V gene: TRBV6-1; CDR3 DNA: TGTGCCAGCAGTGGGGGAGTAGCGGGGGGGGAGACCCAGTACTTC; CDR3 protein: CASSGGVAGGETQYF
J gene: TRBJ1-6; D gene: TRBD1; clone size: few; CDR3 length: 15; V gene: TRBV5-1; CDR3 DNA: TGCGCCAGCAGCTCTTCTCCAGGGGGCAGTTCACCCCTCCACTTT; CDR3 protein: CASSSSPGGSSPLHF
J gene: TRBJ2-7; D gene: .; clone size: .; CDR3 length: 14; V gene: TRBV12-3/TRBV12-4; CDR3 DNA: TGTGCCAGCAGTTTATTTCGGGGGACCTACGAGCAGTACTTC; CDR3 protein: CASSLFRGTYEQYF
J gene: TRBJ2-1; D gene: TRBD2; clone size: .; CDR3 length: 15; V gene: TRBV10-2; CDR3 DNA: TGCGCCAGCAGGCAACGACTAGCGGGGTACAATGAGCAGTTCTTC; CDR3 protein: CASRQRLAGYNEQFF
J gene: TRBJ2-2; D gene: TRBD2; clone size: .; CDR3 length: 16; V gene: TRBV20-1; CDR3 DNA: TGCAGTGCTAGGGGGACTAGCGGGAGAGACACCGGGGAGCTGTTTTTT; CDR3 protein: CSARGTSGRDTGELFF
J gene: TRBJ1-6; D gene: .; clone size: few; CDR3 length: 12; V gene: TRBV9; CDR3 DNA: TGTGCCAGCAGCGTTTCGAATTCACCCCTCCACTTT; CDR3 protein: CASSVSNSPLHF
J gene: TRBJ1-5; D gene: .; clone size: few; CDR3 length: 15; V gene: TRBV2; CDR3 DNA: TGTGCCAGCAGGGGTCTACGGACTAGCAATCAGCCCCAGCATTTT; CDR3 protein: CASRGLRTSNQPQHF
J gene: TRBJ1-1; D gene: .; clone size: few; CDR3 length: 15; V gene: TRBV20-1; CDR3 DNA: TGCAGTGCTAGAGATCTGGACAGACTGAACACTGAAGCTTTCTTT; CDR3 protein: CSARDLDRLNTEAFF